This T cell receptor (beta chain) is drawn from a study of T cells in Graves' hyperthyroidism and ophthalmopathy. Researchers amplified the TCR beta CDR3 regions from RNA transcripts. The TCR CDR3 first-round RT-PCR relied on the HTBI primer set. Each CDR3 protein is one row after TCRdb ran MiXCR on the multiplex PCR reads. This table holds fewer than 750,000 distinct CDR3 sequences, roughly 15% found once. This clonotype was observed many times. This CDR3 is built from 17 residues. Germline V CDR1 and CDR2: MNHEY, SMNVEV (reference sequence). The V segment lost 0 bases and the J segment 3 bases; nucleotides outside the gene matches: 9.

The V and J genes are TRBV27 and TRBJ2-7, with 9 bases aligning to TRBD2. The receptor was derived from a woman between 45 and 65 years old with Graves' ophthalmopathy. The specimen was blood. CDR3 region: CASSLSVLAGKGYEQYF. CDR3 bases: TGTGCCAGCAGTTTATCGGTGCTAGCGGGAAAGGGCTACGAGCAGTACTTC.